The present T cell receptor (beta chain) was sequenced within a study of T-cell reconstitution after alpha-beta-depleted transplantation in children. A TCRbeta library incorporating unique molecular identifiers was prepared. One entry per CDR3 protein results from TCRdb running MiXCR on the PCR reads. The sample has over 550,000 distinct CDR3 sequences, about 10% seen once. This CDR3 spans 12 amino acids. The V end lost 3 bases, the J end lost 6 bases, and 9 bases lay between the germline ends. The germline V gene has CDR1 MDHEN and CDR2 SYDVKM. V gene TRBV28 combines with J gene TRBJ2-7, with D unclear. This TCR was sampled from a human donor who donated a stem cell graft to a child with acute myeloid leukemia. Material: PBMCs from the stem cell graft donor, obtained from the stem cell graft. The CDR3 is CASSLTPSEQYF. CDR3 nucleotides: TGTGCCAGCAGTTTGACCCCCTCCGAGCAGTACTTC.